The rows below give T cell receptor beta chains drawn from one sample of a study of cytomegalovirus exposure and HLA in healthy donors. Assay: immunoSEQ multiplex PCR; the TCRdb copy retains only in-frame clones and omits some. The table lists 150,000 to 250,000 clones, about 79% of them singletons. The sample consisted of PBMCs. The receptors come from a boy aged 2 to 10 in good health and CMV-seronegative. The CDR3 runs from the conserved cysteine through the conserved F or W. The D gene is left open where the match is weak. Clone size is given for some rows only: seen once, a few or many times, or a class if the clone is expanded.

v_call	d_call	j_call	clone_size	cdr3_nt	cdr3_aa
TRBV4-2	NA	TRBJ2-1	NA	TGTGCCAGCAGCCCGCGTTCCGAGGCCGATGAGCAGTTCTTC	CASSPRSEADEQFF
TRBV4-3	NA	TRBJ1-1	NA	TGCGCCAGCAGCCGCAAGAGGGGGGGATGGACTGAAGCTTTCTTT	CASSRKRGGWTEAFF
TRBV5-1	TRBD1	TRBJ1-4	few	TGCGCCAGCAGCTTGGTACAGGGGAGCGAAAAACTGTTTTTT	CASSLVQGSEKLFF
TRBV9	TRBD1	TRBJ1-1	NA	TGTGCCAGCAGCCCTCGGACAGGGGGTGGGAACACTGAAGCTTTCTTT	CASSPRTGGGNTEAFF
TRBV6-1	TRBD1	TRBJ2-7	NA	TGTGCCAGCAGTGAACAAAGATACCCCCTCCGGGACAGTTCCTACGAGCAGTACTTC	CASSEQRYPLRDSSYEQYF
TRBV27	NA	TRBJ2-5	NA	TGTGCCAGCAGTTACGTCCACACGTATGCCCAAGAGACCCAGTACTTC	CASSYVHTYAQETQYF
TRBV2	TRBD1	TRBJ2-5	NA	TGTGCCAGCAGTGAGAGTACAGGGGGCGGTGAGACCCAGTACTTC	CASSESTGGGETQYF
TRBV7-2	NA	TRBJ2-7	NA	TGTGCCAGCAGCCCCTGGGCAGGGCGGTACGAGCAGTGCTTC	CASSPWAGRYEQCF
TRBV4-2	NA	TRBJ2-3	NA	TGTGCCAGCAGCCAAGACCCCTCCGCGATGCGCCTCAGCACAGATACGCAGTATTTT	CASSQDPSAMRLSTDTQYF
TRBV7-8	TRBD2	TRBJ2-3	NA	TGTGCCAGCAGCTTAGTCTGGGCCAGCGGGGGCCCTAGCACAGATACGCAGTATTTT	CASSLVWASGGPSTDTQYF
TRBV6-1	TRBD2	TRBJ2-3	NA	TGTGCCAGCCGACTAGCGGGGGGAAGGGCTACGCAGTATTTT	CASRLAGGRATQYF
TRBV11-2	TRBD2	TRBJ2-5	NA	TGTGCCAGCAGCCCGGGGGGGCCGGATCAAGAGACCCAGTACTTC	CASSPGGPDQETQYF
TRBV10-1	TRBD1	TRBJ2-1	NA	TGCGCCAGCAGTGACATAGGTATGGGGACAGGTATGGATGAGCAGTTCTTC	CASSDIGMGTGMDEQFF
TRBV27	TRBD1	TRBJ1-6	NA	TGTGCCAGCAGTTTAGTGGGACAGGGGCGGTCACCCCTCCACTTT	CASSLVGQGRSPLHF
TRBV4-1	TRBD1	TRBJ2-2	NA	TGCGCCAGCAGCCCACTCCCGGGACAGGGAATGATGAACACCGGGGAGCTGTTTTTT	CASSPLPGQGMMNTGELFF